What follows are 20 T cell receptor beta chains derived from one specimen sequenced in a study of blood T cell repertoires in COVID-19. TCRdb keeps only in-frame clones here, not all; method: immunoSEQ multiplex PCR. The top ten hold over 9.5% of the sample, which has about 180,000 clones, around 85% seen once. Sequencing was carried out using peripheral blood. The receptors here all came from a human donor with active or convalescent COVID-19. The donor label of this sample is uncertain.

The V and J genes are TRBV21-1 and TRBJ1-6; the table's D call, TRBD1, was not checked against the DNA. TRBV21-1 is flagged as a pseudogene. The CDR3 spans 11 residues. The CDR3 DNA reads as TGTGCCAGCAGCATCGGCAGGCCCCTCCACTTT. Translation: CASSIGRPLHF.

This clone has only one observation. CDR3 region: CASSPRAGGLGEQYF. The CDR3 bases are TGTGCCAGCAGCCCTAGGGCAGGGGGTCTCGGGGAGCAGTACTTC. The V gene is TRBV5-5, the J gene TRBJ2-7; 7 bases match TRBD1. J was trimmed by 7 bases and V by 4 bases; bases with no gene match: 14. This CDR3 has 15 residues. CDR1 and CDR2 from the germline V gene are SGHKS and YYEKEE (reference sequence).

This sequence joins TRBV5-4 and TRBJ2-1, with 8 nucleotides matching TRBD2. CDR1 SGHNT and CDR2 YYREEE come from the germline V gene (reference sequence). The CDR3 has 15 residues. V lost 4 bases and J lost 5; bases outside the gene matches: 8. The CDR3 is CASSLRTSGNNEQFF. CDR3 bases: TGTGCCAGCAGCCTGAGAACTAGCGGAAACAATGAGCAGTTCTTC.

The chain recombines TRBV5-6 with TRBJ2-3; 9 nucleotides align to TRBD1. With 5 bases clipped from V and 3 bases from J, the junction kept 10 bases outside the gene matches. Germline values: CDR1 SGHDT, CDR2 YYEEEE. The CDR3 consists of 16 residues. The CDR3 DNA reads as TGTGCCAGCAGTTTTCTTACACAGGGGGCAACAGATACGCAGTATTTT. Protein product: CASSFLTQGATDTQYF.

The chain recombines TRBV19 with TRBJ2-1; 8 bases fit TRBD1. Germline assignment: CDR1 LNHDA and CDR2 SQIVND (reference sequence). Losses at the gene ends were 4 bases for V and 2 bases for J; bases not matched to a gene: 1. The CDR3 extends over 14 amino acids. CDR3 region: CASSRGQAYNEQFF. The CDR3 DNA sequence: TGTGCCAGTAGTAGGGGACAGGCCTACAATGAGCAGTTCTTC.

The chain carries TRBV30 and TRBJ2-3; 14 nucleotides match TRBD2. CDR1 is GTSNPN and CDR2 is SVGIG in the germline V gene (reference sequence). The CDR3 is made up of 14 amino acids. Losses at the gene ends were 5 bases for V and 6 bases for J; bases not matched to a gene: 4. CDR3 nucleotides: TGTGCCTGGGCCGGGACTAGCGGGAGTGATACGCAGTATTTT. Translating it yields CAWAGTSGSDTQYF. Filled out from reference TRBV30 and TRBJ2-3, the complete variable domain reads SQTIHQWPATLVQPVGSPLSLECTVEGTSNPNLYWYRQAAGRGLQLLFYSVGIGQISSEVPQNLSASRPQDRQFILSSKKLLLSDSGFYLCAWAGTSGSDTQYFGPGTRLTVL.

In this sample, this clone turned up once. The chain uses TRBV7-6 and TRBJ1-2, with D hard to call. Trimming cost V 3 bases and J 7 bases, with 21 bases left between them. The CDR3 runs to 16 residues. CDR1 SGHVS and CDR2 FNYEAQ come from the germline V gene. The CDR3 coding sequence is TGTGCCAGCAGCTTGTACAGCTATCAGTCCACAGTTGGCTACACCTTC. It encodes CASSLYSYQSTVGYTF.

The chain has TRBV5-4 and TRBJ1-2, with D possibly being TRBD1 (5 bases). The germline V gene encodes CDR1 SGHNT and CDR2 YYREEE (reference sequence). Trimming stripped 2 bases from V and 7 bases from J, with 12 bases between. The CDR3 totals 13 residues. The DNA for the CDR3 is TGTGCCAGCAGCTTTGGGGGGGATATTGGCTACACCTTC. It codes for CASSFGGDIGYTF.

This clone was counted ten times or more. The chain couples TRBV5-1 to TRBJ2-1, with D possibly matching TRBD2 (6 bases). Germline V CDR1 and CDR2: SGHRS, YFSETQ. V lost 3 bases, J lost 13 bases, and 17 bases lay in between. CDR3 length: 13 residues. The CDR3 protein is CASSWGERGQQFF. The DNA for the CDR3 is TGCGCCAGCAGCTGGGGGGAACGGGGTCAACAGTTCTTC.

The V and J genes are TRBV14 and TRBJ2-1; D unresolved. CDR3 size: 14 residues. Trimming took off 5 bases at V and 3 bases at J, with 11 bases between the two ends. The germline gives CDR1 SGHDN, CDR2 FVKESK. The CDR3 nucleotides are TGTGCCAGCAGCAGTATGGGCAGCTACAATGAGCAGTTCTTC. Translation gives CASSSMGSYNEQFF.

The rearrangement links TRBV28 to TRBJ2-3, with 7 bases aligning to TRBD1. Trimming at V came to 6 bases and at J to 2 bases, leaving 8 bases not matched to a gene. CDR3 size: 15 residues. Germline V gene sequence: CDR1 MDHEN, CDR2 SYDVKM. CDR3 coding DNA: TGTGCCAGCAGGGACTGGGACAGTTACACAGATACGCAGTATTTT. Translating gives CASRDWDSYTDTQYF.

The chain has TRBV5-6 and TRBJ2-3; TRBD2 agrees at 8 bases. The germline gives CDR1 SGHDT, CDR2 YYEEEE. V trimming: 3 bases; J trimming: 3 bases; junction bases outside the gene matches: 9. The length of the CDR3 is 16 residues. The CDR3 region has the DNA TGTGCCAGCAGCTCCGGACTAGCAGGCATGACAGATACGCAGTATTTT. Its translation is CASSSGLAGMTDTQYF.

This sequence joins TRBV9 and TRBJ2-7, with D tentatively TRBD2 (6 bases). Germline V gene data show CDR1 as SGDLS and CDR2 as YYNGEE. The CDR3 runs to 16 residues. Between the trimmed V and J ends, which lost 0 bases and 2 bases, there was a span of 15 bases. The CDR3, as DNA: TGTGCCAGCAGCGTAGCGGGGGTGGGGGATCCCTACGAGCAGTACTTC. This codes for CASSVAGVGDPYEQYF.

The chain links TRBV4-3 to TRBJ2-3, with TRBD2 identical over 8 bases. Germline loops: CDR1 LGHNA, CDR2 YSLEER. The CDR3 length is 15 residues. V was clipped by 1 base and J by 4 bases; unmatched bases: 4. The CDR3 sequence is CASSQVGGAADTQYF. CDR3 nucleotide sequence: TGCGCCAGCAGCCAAGTCGGGGGGGCCGCAGATACGCAGTATTTT.

This rearrangement joins TRBV10-3 to TRBJ1-2; 7 bases align to TRBD1. This CDR3 contains 17 residues. J was trimmed by 4 bases and V by 0 bases; bases with no gene match: 11. Per germline, CDR1 ENHRY and CDR2 SYGVKD. The CDR3, as DNA: TGTGCCATCAGTGAGTCAGGACAGGCGGAGAAGTCCTATGGCTACACCTTC. The encoded protein is CAISESGQAEKSYGYTF.

This chain uses TRBV11-2 with TRBJ1-2, with D unclear. CDR1 is SGHAT, CDR2 FQNNGV, per germline. CDR3 length: 14 amino acids. Trimming removed 4 bases from V and 4 bases from J, with 13 bases in between. The CDR3 DNA follows: TGTGCCAGCAGCTGGGGAAGACTAGGCTATGGCTACACCTTC. Translation gives CASSWGRLGYGYTF.

The gene calls are TRBV30 and TRBJ1-1; D uncertain. The germline V gene has CDR1 GTSNPN and CDR2 SVGIG (reference sequence). The CDR3 totals 13 residues. Trimming shortened V by 4 bases and J by 2 bases, and 11 bases separated the two germline ends. The CDR3 DNA is TGTGCCTGGATGGCACATCCAAACACTGAAGCTTTCTTT. It yields the protein CAWMAHPNTEAFF. The entire variable domain, with the rest obtained from reference TRBV30 and TRBJ1-1, is as follows: SQTIHQWPATLVQPVGSPLSLECTVEGTSNPNLYWYRQAAGRGLQLLFYSVGIGQISSEVPQNLSASRPQDRQFILSSKKLLLSDSGFYLCAWMAHPNTEAFFGQGTRLTVV.

This clone occurred a few times. This chain links TRBV19 with TRBJ1-2, with D tentatively TRBD1 (6 bases). The germline CDR1 and CDR2 sequences are LNHDA and SQIVND (reference sequence). The CDR3 has 15 residues. V was cut by 4 bases and J by 0 bases, with 12 bases left in between. The CDR3 region has the DNA TGTGCCAGTAGTACGGGACACTCCACTAACTATGGCTACACCTTC. The encoded protein is CASSTGHSTNYGYTF.

The chain joins TRBV6-5 to TRBJ2-3, with D unclear. The CDR3 length is 15 residues. Germline values: CDR1 MNHEY, CDR2 SVGAGI. V lost 2 bases, J lost 6 bases, and 15 bases lay in between. CDR3 bases: TGTGCCAGCAGTTACGCGACACCCCCGATGGATACGCAGTATTTT. This sequence encodes CASSYATPPMDTQYF.

The CDR3 loop is CASSQEAYTGTTHRLLYEQYF. The CDR3, as DNA: TGTGCCAGCAGCCAAGAGGCATACACAGGGACTACCCATAGACTGCTCTACGAGCAGTACTTC. The J gene is TRBJ2-7, the V gene TRBV4-2; tentatively, D is TRBD2 (7 bases). V gave up 0 bases and J gave up 3 bases, with 30 bases separating them. Germline CDR1 LGHNA, CDR2 YNFKEQ. The CDR3 is 21 residues long.